This TCR beta chain derives from a study of T cell responses to AZD1222 COVID-19 vaccine. Whole-study findings and limits: With two AZD1222 doses given, Spike-specific TCR breadth and depth both rose. Clonal diversity may have been underestimated in mostly white British donors. The study identified only 6 or 7 AZD1222 recipients as seropositive at baseline. Without day 14 samples, only post-peak T cell repertoires were studied.

In germline, CDR1 is GTSNPN, CDR2 SVGIG (reference sequence). Unmatched junction bases numbered 6, after V lost 3 bases and J lost 9 bases. The CDR3 is 13 residues long. Only in-frame clones appear in the TCRdb table, and some are missing; sequencing was by immunoSEQ multiplex PCR. The sample yields about 210,000 clones, about 95% seen once. Turning to this clone: Antigen specificity is unknown.

The chain employs TRBV30 and TRBJ2-4; 9 nucleotides match TRBD1. The receptor was isolated from an adult who received the MenACWY meningococcal vaccine as a control. The source material was peripheral blood, sampled 28 days after the second dose of the MenACWY control vaccine. In DNA form, the CDR3 reads TGTGCCTGGAGACAAACAGGGGGCAGCATTCAGTACTTC. Translated: CAWRQTGGSIQYF.